A single sample gave rise to the 28 T cell receptor beta chains below, sequenced in a study of spatial heterogeneity in lung cancer. From the 5' RACE reads, TCRdb called clonotypes with MiXCR, one entry per CDR3 protein. The data contain approximately 22,000 distinct CDR3 sequences, 4.5% to 7% of them singletons. The time point denotes: sample taken at primary tumor resection. The source was PBMCs, collected at surgery. The receptors come from a male donor with early-stage non-small cell lung cancer.

This clonotype came up many times. J is TRBJ1-3 and V is TRBV10-3; D unresolved. CDR3 length: 13 amino acids. Germline V gives CDR1 ENHRY, CDR2 SYGVKD. V was clipped by 11 bases and J by 0 bases, with 11 bases between them. Here the CDR3 reads CAVWLGSGNTIYF. In nucleotides, the CDR3 is TGTGCCGTCTGGTTAGGCTCTGGAAACACCATATATTTT.

This clonotype was recorded many times. V and J are TRBV5-1 and TRBJ2-1; 10 bases match TRBD2. CDR1 SGHRS and CDR2 YFSETQ come from the germline V gene. This CDR3 spans 16 amino acids. Germline trimming cut 4 bases from V and 6 bases from J; bases unmatched to any gene: 10. The CDR3 sequence is CASSPTLAGIGNEQFF. The CDR3 coding sequence is TGCGCCAGCAGCCCAACACTAGCGGGAATTGGCAATGAGCAGTTCTTC.

In this sample, this clonotype turned up many times. The chain couples TRBV9 to TRBJ1-1; the D is unclear. Germline CDR1 is SGDLS and CDR2 is YYNGEE. The CDR3 length is 15 residues. V lost 0 bases and J 0 bases, leaving 9 bases between the germline ends. CDR3 in amino acids: CASSVGERMNTEAFF. As DNA, the CDR3 is TGTGCCAGCAGCGTAGGGGAAAGAATGAACACTGAAGCTTTCTTT. The full variable domain, with the rest looked up from reference TRBV9 and TRBJ1-1, is DSGVTQTPKHLITATGQRVTLRCSPRSGDLSVYWYQQSLDQGLQFLIQYYNGEERAKGNILERFSAQQFPDLHSELNLSSLELGDSALYFCASSVGERMNTEAFFGQGTRLTVV.

The rearrangement uses TRBV7-9 and TRBJ2-7; D call uncertain. Germline values: CDR1 SEHNR, CDR2 FQNEAQ (reference sequence). V lost 3 bases and J lost 2, with 11 bases in between. This CDR3 region has 14 residues. CDR3 DNA: TGTGCCAGCAGCTTGAAAGGGAATCCCTACGAGCAGTACTTC. Its protein is CASSLKGNPYEQYF. Supplemented by reference TRBV7-9 and TRBJ2-7, the full variable domain reads DTGVSQNPRHKITKRGQNVTFRCDPISEHNRLYWYRQTLGQGPEFLTYFQNEAQLEKSRLLSDRFSAERPKGSFSTLEIQRTEQGDSAMYLCASSLKGNPYEQYFGPGTRLTVT.

This clonotype occurred many times. The chain is built from TRBV11-2 and TRBJ2-7; the D gene is possibly TRBD1 (6 bases). The V end was cut by 5 bases, the J end by 4 bases, with 12 bases between. The CDR3 runs to 13 residues. Germline-derived CDR1 and CDR2 are SGHAT and FQNNGV. The DNA for the CDR3 is TGTGCCAGCAGCGGCTTAAGGGGGTACGAGCAGTACTTC. Translated, it gives CASSGLRGYEQYF.

This clonotype was observed at least ten times. The chain links TRBV6-1 to TRBJ2-5; D is uncertain. The length of the CDR3 is 13 residues. Trimming stripped 5 bases from V and 2 bases from J, with 9 bases between. Germline lookup yields CDR1 MNHNS and CDR2 SASEGT. The CDR3 is CASSTNLQETQYF. As DNA, the CDR3 is TGTGCCAGCAGTACGAATCTACAAGAGACCCAGTACTTC.

The V and J genes are TRBV7-9 and TRBJ2-5, with D tentatively TRBD1 (5 bases). Germline loops: CDR1 SEHNR, CDR2 FQNEAQ (reference sequence). V was clipped by 2 bases and J by 0 bases, with 10 bases between them. CDR3 length: 15 amino acids. CDR3 in amino acids: CASSLQGVDQETQYF. The CDR3 DNA sequence: TGTGCCAGCAGCTTACAGGGCGTGGACCAAGAGACCCAGTACTTC.

This chain links TRBV5-5 with TRBJ2-2; possibly TRBD2 for D (5 bases). The CDR3 runs to 17 residues. Germline CDR1 is SGHKS and CDR2 is YYEKEE (reference sequence). V shed 3 bases and J shed 4 bases, with 19 bases lying between them. The CDR3 sequence is CASSYSLRALVTGELFF. The CDR3 DNA follows: TGTGCCAGCAGCTACTCTTTGAGGGCGCTGGTCACCGGGGAGCTGTTTTTT.

In regard to this clonotype: One base away lies a much larger clone, so this may be a sequencing read error. The V call is TRBV29-1, the J call TRBJ2-3; TRBD1 matches at 8 bases. CDR1 is SQVTM, CDR2 ANQGSEA, per germline. The CDR3 is 14 amino acids. The ends lost 3 bases at V and 4 bases at J; junction bases unmatched: 6. The CDR3 here is CSVEAGTGSDTQYF. The CDR3 nucleotides are TGCAGCGTTGAGGCCGGGACAGGCTCAGATACGCAGTATTTT.

In its sample, this clonotype was seen many times. This sequence joins TRBV9 and TRBJ2-6, with D tentatively TRBD1 or TRBD2 (5 bases each). Germline V gene sequence: CDR1 SGDLS, CDR2 YYNGEE. This CDR3 is 18 amino acids long. V lost 2 bases to trimming and J lost 2 bases, with 17 bases between them. CDR3 sequence (DNA): TGTGCCAGCAGCGTTGGGACGGGCTCAGGCGCTGGGGCCAACGTCCTGACTTTC. Residues: CASSVGTGSGAGANVLTF.

The sample holds many counts of this clonotype. The chain is built from TRBV4-2 and TRBJ1-6, with D possibly being TRBD1 (5 bases). The CDR3 sequence is 15 residues long. The V gene lost 2 bases and the J gene lost 3 bases, with 8 bases spanning the gap. Per germline, CDR1 LGHNA and CDR2 YNFKEQ. The CDR3 spells CASSQRDSYNSPLHF. Here the CDR3 DNA reads TGTGCCAGCAGCCAACGTGACAGCTATAATTCACCCCTCCACTTT.

In its sample, this clonotype was seen many times. This chain connects TRBV12-3 or TRBV12-4 to TRBJ1-2; D gene uncertain. The V end lost 2 bases, the J end lost 6 bases, and 16 bases lay between the germline ends. This CDR3 spans 15 amino acids. The CDR3 DNA sequence: TGTGCCAGCAGTTTAACTCATACTCCACGCAATGGCTACACCTTC. Its translation is CASSLTHTPRNGYTF.

The rearrangement joins TRBV5-5 to TRBJ1-1; no clear D. The CDR3 contains 13 residues. Germline V lookup: CDR1 SGHKS, CDR2 YYEKEE (reference sequence). V was shortened by 4 bases and J by 2 bases, with 9 bases between the two germline ends. In nucleotides, the CDR3 is TGTGCCAGCAGCCCGTACCCCAACACTGAAGCTTTCTTT. Its translation: CASSPYPNTEAFF.

This clonotype came up many times. This chain joins TRBV2 and TRBJ2-1, with unresolved D. Germline V gives CDR1 SNHLY, CDR2 FYNNEI. V was pared by 5 bases and J by 0 bases, with 11 bases between. This CDR3 contains 15 residues. The CDR3: CASSRQMSSYNEQFF. CDR3 nucleotide sequence: TGTGCCAGCAGTCGGCAGATGAGCTCCTACAATGAGCAGTTCTTC.

This clonotype showed up many times. The rearrangement joins TRBV29-1 to TRBJ1-2, with TRBD1 matching over 12 bases. CDR3 length equals 15 residues. Germline assignment: CDR1 SQVTM and CDR2 ANQGSEA. J was trimmed by 6 bases and V by 0 bases; bases with no gene match: 5. The CDR3 protein is CSVEEGQGARDGYTF. The CDR3 bases are TGCAGCGTTGAAGAGGGACAGGGGGCGCGGGATGGCTACACCTTC.

At least ten counts were recorded for this clonotype. The chain recombines TRBV12-3 or TRBV12-4 with TRBJ1-2; weak D call: TRBD1 (6 bases). V lost 2 bases and J lost 6, with 7 bases in between. This CDR3 has 12 residues. CDR3 coding DNA: TGTGCCAGCAGTTTAACAGGGAATGGCTACACCTTC. This sequence encodes CASSLTGNGYTF.

This clonotype showed up many times. The CDR3 loop is CSARDPSTAGYEQYF. CDR3 nucleotide sequence: TGCAGTGCTAGAGACCCCAGCACAGCAGGCTACGAGCAGTACTTC. This chain connects TRBV20-1 to TRBJ2-7; no clear D. CDR3 length: 15 amino acids. V shed 0 bases and J shed 3 bases, with 15 bases lying between them. Germline CDR1 DFQATT, CDR2 SNEGSKA (reference sequence).

This clonotype has ten or more counts. The V call is TRBV15, the J call TRBJ2-3; TRBD2 agrees at 8 bases. Losses at the gene ends were 5 bases for V and 6 bases for J; bases not matched to a gene: 13. This CDR3 has 16 amino acids. CDR1 is LNHNV, CDR2 YYDKDF, per germline (reference sequence). This CDR3 reads CATSSPWRGDADTQYF. The CDR3 DNA sequence: TGTGCCACCAGCTCTCCTTGGCGGGGGGACGCGGATACGCAGTATTTT.

Ten or more counts support this clonotype. The chain carries TRBV7-2 and TRBJ2-5; 14 nucleotides match TRBD2. After removal of 1 base from V and 2 bases from J, the junction contained 0 bases not matched to a gene. Per the germline V gene, CDR1 is SGHTA and CDR2 is FQGNSA. The CDR3 is 16 amino acids. The chain's CDR3 is CASSLGLAGGQETQYF. The CDR3 coding sequence is TGTGCCAGCAGCTTAGGACTAGCGGGAGGGCAAGAGACCCAGTACTTC.

This clonotype was counted at least ten times. This chain connects TRBV27 to TRBJ1-6; TRBD1 aligns across 8 bases. The CDR3 has 14 residues. Trimming removed 7 bases from V and 7 bases from J; junction bases left unmatched: 6. Germline loops: CDR1 MNHEY, CDR2 SMNVEV (reference sequence). The CDR3 protein is CASNRQGKNSPLHF. The CDR3, as DNA: TGTGCCAGCAACAGACAGGGGAAGAATTCACCCCTCCACTTT.

The sample holds many counts of this clonotype. The chain combines TRBV7-2 with TRBJ1-6, with unresolved D. V was clipped by 1 base and J by 9 bases, with 7 bases between them. In germline, CDR1 is SGHTA, CDR2 FQGNSA. CDR3 length: 13 amino acids. DNA of the CDR3: TGTGCCAGCAGCTTAGGGCGGGGTTCACCCCTCCACTTT. Translating it yields CASSLGRGSPLHF.

This clonotype occurred many times. V and J are TRBV6-5 and TRBJ1-4, with 7 bases lining up with TRBD1. Germline values: CDR1 MNHEY, CDR2 SVGAGI. The CDR3 length is 16 residues. V was pared by 0 bases and J by 8 bases, with 9 bases of the junction left unmatched. CDR3 in amino acids: CASSYSIQGSWEKLFF. The CDR3 region has the DNA TGTGCCAGCAGTTACTCGATACAGGGGTCGTGGGAAAAACTGTTTTTT.

The J gene is TRBJ2-3, the V gene TRBV20-1, with 7 bases aligning to TRBD1. V lost 5 bases and J lost 4; bases outside the gene matches: 6. The CDR3 length is 13 residues. The germline gives CDR1 DFQATT, CDR2 SNEGSKA (reference sequence). The CDR3 sequence: CSAYRQGPDTQYF. CDR3 sequence (DNA): TGCAGTGCTTACCGACAGGGCCCAGATACGCAGTATTTT.

This clonotype was counted at least ten times. This chain connects TRBV7-9 to TRBJ1-6; TRBD1 is a possible D gene (6 bases). Germline V lookup: CDR1 SEHNR, CDR2 FQNEAQ (reference sequence). This CDR3 contains 16 residues. V lost 5 bases to trimming and J lost 7 bases, with 18 bases between them. CDR3 region: CASSVLRGVGNSPLHF. DNA for the CDR3: TGTGCCAGCAGCGTGCTCAGGGGCGTCGGAAATTCACCCCTCCACTTT.

This clonotype was found many times. The chain has TRBV6-2 or TRBV6-3 and TRBJ1-6; no firm D call. This CDR3 spans 15 amino acids. Trimming took off 4 bases at V and 13 bases at J, with 20 bases between the two ends. Germline values: CDR1 MNHEY, CDR2 SVGEGT. The CDR3 region is CASSSVWGDNRPLHF. The DNA of the CDR3 is TGTGCCAGCAGTTCGGTATGGGGAGACAACCGCCCCCTCCACTTT.

This clonotype was found many times. The V gene is TRBV5-1, the J gene TRBJ2-1; 8 bases map to TRBD1. The germline V gene encodes CDR1 SGHRS and CDR2 YFSETQ. V trimming: 1 base; J trimming: 7 bases; junction bases outside the gene matches: 4. This CDR3 spans 14 amino acids. Here the CDR3 reads CASSLTQGANEQFF. As DNA, the CDR3 is TGCGCCAGCAGCTTGACGCAGGGGGCAAATGAGCAGTTCTTC.

This clonotype was seen repeatedly, ten times or more. The chain uses TRBV4-1 and TRBJ1-3; D is undetermined. Germline-derived CDR1 and CDR2 are MGHRA and YSYEKL. The ends were cut back, 1 base at V and 0 bases at J, with 10 bases in the middle. The CDR3 loop spans 16 amino acids. This CDR3 reads CASSQALIISGNTIYF. CDR3 in DNA: TGCGCCAGCAGCCAAGCACTGATTATCTCTGGAAACACCATATATTTT.

This clonotype was found a few times. The rearrangement joins TRBV27 to TRBJ2-3; the match to TRBD2 covers 12 bases. This CDR3 spans 16 amino acids. Per germline, CDR1 MNHEY and CDR2 SMNVEV (reference sequence). With V trimmed by 6 bases and J by 4 bases, 8 bases remained unmatched. The CDR3 spells CASSLLLAGGADTQYF. Here the CDR3 DNA reads TGTGCCAGCAGCCTATTACTAGCGGGGGGCGCAGATACGCAGTATTTT.